Presented here are 3 T cell receptor beta chains from one specimen sequenced in a study of blood T cell repertoires in COVID-19. Here immunoSEQ multiplex PCR was the method, and the copy in TCRdb shows in-frame clones only, minus some. Of approximately 360,000 clones listed, 90% were seen once; the top ten hold 6.5% to 8%. The material sequenced was peripheral blood. The receptors shown here come from a man younger than 35 with active or convalescent COVID-19.

This chain joins TRBV4-1 and TRBJ1-6; D gene uncertain. The CDR3 spans 16 residues. In germline, CDR1 is MGHRA, CDR2 YSYEKL. V dropped 3 bases and J dropped 10 bases, with 19 bases sitting between them. The CDR3 coding sequence is TGCGCCAGCAGCCAGGACCCTGAGGGAGGATGGTCACCCCTCCACTTT. It is translated as CASSQDPEGGWSPLHF.

The V and J genes are TRBV3-1 (or the pseudogene TRBV3-2) and TRBJ1-2, with D possibly matching TRBD1 (6 bases). Per the germline V gene, CDR1 is LGHDT and CDR2 is YNNKEL (reference sequence). Between the trimmed V and J ends, which lost 4 bases and 3 bases, there was a span of 15 bases. The CDR3 loop spans 15 amino acids. This CDR3 reads CASSPPTGFDYGYTF. CDR3 DNA: TGTGCCAGCAGCCCGCCAACAGGGTTCGACTATGGCTACACCTTC.

The sample holds a few counts of this clone. V and J are TRBV4-3 and TRBJ1-1; no reliable D call. Germline V gene sequence: CDR1 LGHNA, CDR2 YSLEER. V shed 0 bases and J shed 5 bases, with 16 bases lying between them. CDR3 size: 16 residues. The CDR3 DNA follows: TGCGCCAGCAGCCAAGATCGGGGAGTCACGAGGACTGAAGCTTTCTTT. Translating gives CASSQDRGVTRTEAFF.